Following are 21 T cell receptor beta chains from one sample sequenced in a study of cytomegalovirus exposure and HLA in healthy donors. Using immunoSEQ multiplex PCR, the repertoire was profiled, and TCRdb retains in-frame clones only, with some absent. The sample records some 240,000 clones, around 90% being singletons. Sequenced material: PBMCs. The source of these receptors is a woman aged 18-35 years in good health and CMV-seropositive.

The chain carries TRBV19 and TRBJ1-5, with 9 bases fitting TRBD1. The germline gives CDR1 LNHDA, CDR2 SQIVND (reference sequence). The junction had 7 bases not matched to a gene; V was cut back by 7 bases and J by 6 bases. The CDR3 loop spans 14 amino acids. The chain's CDR3 is CASTVTGGGQPQHF. In DNA, the CDR3 is TGTGCCAGTACCGTTACAGGGGGCGGTCAGCCCCAGCATTTT.

The sample holds a few counts of this clone. V usage is TRBV29-1 and J usage is TRBJ2-3, with TRBD1 matching 7 bases. The CDR3 loop spans 18 amino acids. Germline CDR1 is SQVTM and CDR2 is ANQGSEA. V lost 0 bases to trimming and J lost 4 bases; unmatched junction nucleotides: 16. CDR3 amino acids: CSVEDLHTGTEDADTQYF. CDR3 sequence (DNA): TGCAGCGTTGAAGATCTCCATACCGGGACAGAAGATGCAGATACGCAGTATTTT.

This clone has a count of ten or more. The V and J genes are TRBV6-1 and TRBJ2-6; D is unclear. CDR1 and CDR2 from the germline V gene are MNHNS and SASEGT. There are 14 residues in the CDR3. Trimming took 4 bases from V and 0 from J, leaving 4 bases between them. The CDR3 loop reads CASSGHSGANVLTF. The DNA of the CDR3 is TGTGCCAGCAGTGGACACTCTGGGGCCAACGTCCTGACTTTC.

The chain uses TRBV5-1 and TRBJ2-7; TRBD1 matches at 8 bases. Germline CDR1 reads SGHRS; CDR2 reads YFSETQ. CDR3 length equals 17 residues. Trimming removed 0 bases from V and 6 bases from J; junction bases left unmatched: 14. This CDR3 is CASSLGLGTGRIIEQYF. CDR3 in DNA: TGCGCCAGCAGCTTGGGATTGGGGACAGGAAGGATCATCGAGCAGTACTTC.

The genes are TRBV9 and TRBJ2-7, with a possible D match to TRBD2 (6 bases). Trimming stripped 7 bases from V and 6 bases from J, with 14 bases between. This CDR3 is 12 amino acids long. CDR1 is SGDLS and CDR2 is YYNGEE in the germline V gene. CDR3 nucleotide sequence: TGTGCCAGCTCCGTAGACGGGGGCGAGCAGTACTTC. It yields the protein CASSVDGGEQYF.

The chain uses TRBV5-4 and TRBJ2-5; 12 bases match TRBD1. The CDR3 consists of 15 residues. Unmatched junction bases numbered 2, after V lost 0 bases and J lost 5 bases. Germline V CDR1 and CDR2: SGHNT, YYREEE (reference sequence). CDR3 sequence: CASSLGGQGAETQYF. CDR3 nucleotide sequence: TGTGCCAGCAGCTTGGGGGGACAGGGGGCCGAGACCCAGTACTTC.

The genes are TRBV6-5 and TRBJ2-1, with D possibly being TRBD1 (6 bases). CDR1 and CDR2 from the germline V gene are MNHEY and SVGAGI. This CDR3 has 15 residues. V was trimmed by 8 bases and J by 3 bases, leaving 17 bases between them. CDR3 region: CASGIRLDSYNEQFF. The CDR3 DNA sequence: TGTGCCAGCGGTATCCGATTGGACAGCTACAATGAGCAGTTCTTC.

This chain uses TRBV27 with TRBJ1-1; TRBD1 matches at 8 bases. CDR3 length: 16 residues. CDR1 is MNHEY and CDR2 is SMNVEV in the germline V gene (reference sequence). Losses at the gene ends were 7 bases for V and 3 bases for J; bases not matched to a gene: 13. CDR3 region: CASTSLDRGLHTEAFF. CDR3 DNA: TGTGCCAGCACCTCCCTAGACAGGGGACTACACACTGAAGCTTTCTTT.

This clone was counted only a few times. V usage is TRBV27 and J usage is TRBJ2-4; 9 nucleotides align to TRBD2. The junction had 4 bases not matched to a gene; V was cut back by 2 bases and J by 8 bases. The CDR3 covers 14 residues. The germline V gene has CDR1 MNHEY and CDR2 SMNVEV (reference sequence). This CDR3 is CASSLAGGGYIQYF. DNA for the CDR3: TGTGCCAGCAGTTTAGCGGGAGGGGGGTACATTCAGTACTTC.

This chain uses TRBV7-9 with TRBJ1-4; 9 positions agree with TRBD1. The germline CDR1 and CDR2 sequences are SEHNR and FQNEAQ (reference sequence). The CDR3 is made up of 14 amino acids. V dropped 5 bases and J dropped 8; count of bases not matched to a gene: 6. The CDR3 sequence is CASSRGTGNEKLFF. The CDR3 nucleotides read TGTGCCAGCAGCCGTGGGACAGGGAACGAAAAACTGTTTTTT.

The rearrangement uses TRBV5-1 and TRBJ2-1; 9 bases are shared with TRBD2. This CDR3 comprises 18 residues. Germline CDR1 SGHRS, CDR2 YFSETQ. Germline trimming cut 0 bases from V and 4 bases from J; bases unmatched to any gene: 11. The CDR3 region has the DNA TGCGCCAGCAGCTTGGCCGGGGTAGCGGGAGACGGGTACAATGAGCAGTTCTTC. This translates into CASSLAGVAGDGYNEQFF.

The chain uses TRBV9 and TRBJ2-1; TRBD2 matches 10 bases. This CDR3 region has 15 residues. Unmatched junction bases numbered 0, after V lost 1 base and J lost 2 bases. Germline values: CDR1 SGDLS, CDR2 YYNGEE. For the CDR3, the DNA is TGTGCCAGCAGCGTACTAGCGGGGGCCTACAATGAGCAGTTCTTC. It encodes CASSVLAGAYNEQFF.

V usage is TRBV5-6 and J usage is TRBJ1-2; 8 bases are a match to TRBD1. Germline CDR1 reads SGHDT; CDR2 reads YYEEEE. The junction had 9 bases not matched to a gene; V was cut back by 4 bases and J by 7 bases. This CDR3 has 14 residues. The CDR3 DNA reads as TGTGCCAGCAGCACTACAGGGGGGCGACGTGGCTACACCTTC. This gives the protein CASSTTGGRRGYTF. Combining the CDR3 with reference TRBV5-6 and TRBJ1-2 gives the whole variable domain DAGVTQSPTHLIKTRGQQVTLRCSPKSGHDTVSWYQQALGQGPQFIFQYYEEEERQRGNFPDRFSGHQFPNYSSELNVNALLLGDSALYLCASSTTGGRRGYTFGSGTRLTVV.

CDR3 nucleotide sequence: TGTGCCAGCAGCGAGACAGGGACGAACACTGAAGCTTTCTTT. Translating it yields CASSETGTNTEAFF. The chain couples TRBV9 to TRBJ1-1; the match to TRBD1 covers 7 bases. The germline V gene has CDR1 SGDLS and CDR2 YYNGEE. This CDR3 contains 14 residues. Trimming at V came to 3 bases and at J to 1 base, leaving 3 bases not matched to a gene.

This clone was seen only a few times. The genes are TRBV28 and TRBJ2-7, with 9 bases matching TRBD1. V shed 4 bases, J shed 3 bases, and the junction held 7 bases outside the gene matches. CDR3 length: 15 amino acids. In germline, CDR1 is MDHEN, CDR2 SYDVKM. DNA for the CDR3: TGTGCCAGCAGTTCACCCGGGACAGGGAGCTACGAGCAGTACTTC. Its protein is CASSSPGTGSYEQYF.

The rearrangement uses TRBV27 and TRBJ2-3, with a tentative D call TRBD2 (6 bases). Per germline, CDR1 MNHEY and CDR2 SMNVEV (reference sequence). This CDR3 region has 17 residues. Trimming removed 2 bases at V and 1 base at J, with 16 bases between. CDR3 protein: CASSLRGLLTGTDTQYF. The CDR3 coding sequence is TGTGCCAGCAGTTTACGGGGGTTATTGACAGGCACAGATACGCAGTATTTT.

The gene calls are TRBV4-1 and TRBJ1-1; no definite D call. The CDR3 spans 14 residues. Germline V gene lookup returns CDR1 MGHRA and CDR2 YSYEKL. Between the trimmed V and J ends, which lost 1 base and 10 bases, there was a span of 16 bases. Here the CDR3 DNA reads TGCGCCAGCAGCCAAGTCGGTCAGGAGGTCGGAGCTTTCTTT. Translating gives CASSQVGQEVGAFF.

This clone showed up just a few times. This chain uses TRBV9 with TRBJ1-2; D may be TRBD1 (6 bases). Germline CDR1 reads SGDLS; CDR2 reads YYNGEE. The CDR3 consists of 14 residues. Trimming cost V 0 bases and J 3 bases, with 9 bases left between them. In DNA form, the CDR3 reads TGTGCCAGCAGCGTAGCCACAGGGTACTATGGCTACACCTTC. It yields the protein CASSVATGYYGYTF.

In this sample, this clone turned up once. The chain joins TRBV6-4 to TRBJ1-1, with TRBD1 matching over 7 bases. V gave up 5 bases and J gave up 4 bases; unmatched junction bases: 4. The CDR3 extends over 13 amino acids. CDR1 and CDR2 from the germline V gene are MRHNA and SNTAGT. CDR3 residues: CASSRGLGTEAFF. In DNA, the CDR3 is TGTGCCAGCAGTAGGGGGCTGGGCACTGAAGCTTTCTTT.

The V call is TRBV5-4, the J call TRBJ2-5; a weak D match, TRBD1 (6 bases). V was shortened by 3 bases and J by 1 base, with 10 bases between the two germline ends. Germline CDR1 is SGHNT and CDR2 is YYREEE (reference sequence). This CDR3 contains 14 residues. This CDR3 reads CASSSYRVQETQYF. The DNA for the CDR3 is TGTGCCAGCAGCTCTTACAGGGTCCAAGAGACCCAGTACTTC.

The V and J genes are TRBV5-1 and TRBJ1-1; D is uncertain. This CDR3 contains 14 residues. V lost 0 bases and J 0 bases, leaving 6 bases between the germline ends. Germline V gives CDR1 SGHRS, CDR2 YFSETQ. The CDR3 protein is CASSLGLMNTEAFF. The CDR3 coding sequence is TGCGCCAGCAGCTTGGGACTGATGAACACTGAAGCTTTCTTT.